These T cell receptor beta chains were read from a single sample in a study of cytomegalovirus exposure and HLA in healthy donors. Sequenced by immunoSEQ multiplex PCR; TCRdb stores in-frame clones only, minus some. In the table there are 110,000 to 150,000 clones, approximately 80% of which are singletons. Source material: PBMCs. The receptors were sampled from a man aged 40-49 years in good health and CMV-seronegative. CDR3s include the opening cysteine and the closing phenylalanine or tryptophan. D genes are given only for firm matches. Size is omitted from some rows. Given values are once, few, many or a class for expanded clones.

TRBV6-5	TRBJ1-1	-	-	CASSYSSLNTEAFF	TGTGCCAGCAGTTACTCGTCTCTGAACACTGAAGCTTTCTTT
TRBV7-9	TRBJ2-3	-	TRBD2	CASSPLAGGPADTQYF	TGTGCCAGCAGCCCACTAGCGGGGGGGCCCGCAGATACGCAGTATTTT
TRBV9	TRBJ2-3	-	TRBD2	CASSVESGGLSTDTQYF	TGTGCCAGCAGCGTGGAAAGCGGGGGCCTTAGCACAGATACGCAGTATTTT
TRBV7-6	TRBJ1-1	-	-	CASSLEPPGKAFF	TGTGCCAGCAGCTTAGAACCGCCAGGGAAAGCTTTCTTT
TRBV6-1	TRBJ2-6	few	-	CASSEAQGSIPRF	TGTGCCAGCAGTGAAGCGCAGGGGTCGATCCCCCGTTTC
TRBV2	TRBJ1-5	-	TRBD1	CATTGQGANQPQHF	TGTGCCACCACGGGACAGGGGGCGAATCAGCCCCAGCATTTT
TRBV29-1	TRBJ2-2	once	-	CSVEDARGLNTGELFF	TGCAGCGTTGAAGATGCGCGGGGCTTGAACACCGGGGAGCTGTTTTTT
TRBV7-9	TRBJ1-4	-	-	CASSLQGTNEKLFF	TGTGCCAGCAGCTTACAGGGGACTAATGAAAAACTGTTTTTT
TRBV13	TRBJ1-6	-	-	CASSPRQSSYNSPLHF	TGTGCCAGCAGCCCGCGACAGAGCTCCTATAATTCACCCCTCCACTTT
TRBV5-4	TRBJ1-3	-	-	CASSFGRGPGNTIYF	TGTGCCAGCAGCTTCGGCAGGGGCCCTGGAAACACCATATATTTT
TRBV29-1	TRBJ2-1	-	-	CSVDDRLAPYNEQFF	TGCAGCGTTGACGATCGTCTAGCCCCCTACAATGAGCAGTTCTTC
TRBV9	TRBJ2-2	-	-	CASSVVGEHTGELFF	TGTGCCAGCAGCGTAGTCGGGGAGCACACCGGGGAGCTGTTTTTT
TRBV14	TRBJ2-7	-	-	CASSHTVLSYEQYF	TGTGCCAGCAGCCACACGGTCCTTTCCTACGAGCAGTACTTC
TRBV30	TRBJ2-4	-	TRBD1	CAWSVLQGARNIQYF	TGTGCCTGGAGTGTACTTCAGGGGGCGAGAAACATTCAGTACTTC
TRBV19	TRBJ2-7	-	TRBD1	CASSPRQGTYEQYF	TGTGCCAGTAGTCCGAGACAGGGAACCTACGAGCAGTACTTC
TRBV6-1	TRBJ1-5	few	-	CASLLTGNQPQHF	TGTGCCAGCCTCCTTACAGGGAATCAGCCCCAGCATTTT
TRBV28	TRBJ2-5	-	-	CASSLVSLETQYF	TGTGCCAGCAGTTTAGTCAGTCTGGAGACCCAGTACTTC
TRBV10-1	TRBJ2-7	-	TRBD2	CASSAEGSGAYEQYF	TGCGCCAGCAGTGCCGAGGGTAGCGGGGCTTACGAGCAGTACTTC
TRBV5-1	TRBJ1-5	-	-	CASSLDRGSNQPQHF	TGCGCCAGCAGCTTGGATAGGGGATCCAATCAGCCCCAGCATTTT
TRBV7-2	TRBJ2-4	-	TRBD2	CASSLAVLAGPTLAKNIQYF	TGTGCCAGCAGCTTAGCGGTTCTAGCGGGGCCCACCTTAGCCAAAAACATTCAGTACTTC
TRBV7-5	TRBJ1-5	-	-	CARSPWVSGKNQPQHF	TGTGCCAGAAGCCCGTGGGTTTCCGGGAAGAATCAGCCCCAGCATTTT
TRBV4-2	TRBJ1-4	-	TRBD1	CASSLRDRATNEKLFF	TGTGCCAGCAGCCTCCGAGACAGGGCAACTAATGAAAAACTGTTTTTT
TRBV7-7	TRBJ2-1	few	-	CASSLAEADEQFF	TGTGCCAGCAGCTTAGCGGAGGCAGATGAGCAGTTCTTC
TRBV7-2	TRBJ1-6	-	-	CASSSGISGPTHRRPLHF	TGTGCCAGCAGCTCTGGTATAAGTGGGCCCACCCATCGGCGACCCCTCCACTTT
TRBV2	TRBJ2-3	-	-	CASSETREGTDTQYF	TGTGCCAGCAGTGAGACGAGAGAGGGCACAGATACGCAGTATTTT
TRBV5-8	TRBJ1-2	-	-	CASSLAQDAGGYTF	TGTGCCAGCAGCTTGGCCCAGGACGCGGGCGGCTACACCTTC
TRBV30	TRBJ2-7	-	TRBD2	CAWSGTGGVSYEQYF	TGTGCCTGGAGTGGAACGGGGGGGGTCTCCTACGAGCAGTACTTC
TRBV10-3	TRBJ1-2	once	TRBD1	CAISDGQGGVYGYTF	TGTGCCATCAGTGATGGACAGGGTGGCGTATATGGCTACACCTTC
TRBV7-9	TRBJ2-5	-	TRBD2	CASSLYLAEETQYF	TGTGCCAGCAGCTTATACCTAGCGGAAGAGACCCAGTACTTC
TRBV10-3	TRBJ2-7	few	-	CAIRWGGTGDYEQYF	TGTGCCATCAGATGGGGAGGGACAGGAGATTACGAGCAGTACTTC
TRBV10-3	TRBJ1-5	-	-	CAISAGDDQPQHF	TGTGCCATCAGTGCAGGGGACGATCAGCCCCAGCATTTT
TRBV27	TRBJ1-2	once	TRBD1	CASSVNRDSYGYTF	TGTGCCAGCAGTGTTAATCGGGACAGCTATGGCTACACCTTC
TRBV6-5	TRBJ1-1	few	-	CASSYSNRVNTEAFF	TGTGCCAGCAGTTACTCGAACAGAGTGAACACTGAAGCTTTCTTT
TRBV4-1	TRBJ1-5	few	-	CASSQAQGINQPQHF	TGCGCCAGCAGCCAAGCACAGGGAATAAATCAGCCCCAGCATTTT
TRBV2	TRBJ1-6	-	-	CASSEASRISPLHF	TGTGCCAGCAGTGAAGCTTCTAGGATCTCACCCCTCCACTTT
TRBV4-3	TRBJ1-1	few	-	CASSQDSRGSAEAFF	TGCGCCAGCAGCCAAGATTCCAGGGGAAGTGCTGAAGCTTTCTTT
TRBV15	TRBJ1-2	-	-	CATSTRGNYGYTF	TGTGCCACCAGCACCAGGGGTAACTATGGCTACACCTTC
TRBV27	TRBJ1-1	-	-	CASSLWLNTEAFF	TGTGCCAGCAGTCTCTGGCTGAACACTGAAGCTTTCTTT
TRBV19	TRBJ2-4	few	TRBD1	CASTSGQGAGIQYF	TGTGCCAGTACCTCGGGACAGGGGGCAGGCATTCAGTACTTC
TRBV30	TRBJ2-7	-	TRBD2	CAWSRLAGSYEQYF	TGTGCCTGGAGTAGGCTAGCGGGGTCCTACGAGCAGTACTTC
TRBV7-2	TRBJ2-2	-	TRBD1	CASSRPTGLTGELFF	TGTGCCAGCAGCCGCCCGACAGGGTTGACCGGGGAGCTGTTTTTT
TRBV2	TRBJ1-5	-	TRBD1	CASTRRQGKNSNQPQHF	TGTGCCAGCACCCGGCGACAGGGGAAGAATAGCAATCAGCCCCAGCATTTT
TRBV27	TRBJ2-3	-	-	CASRYTGMTDTQYF	TGTGCCAGCAGGTATACAGGGATGACAGATACGCAGTATTTT
TRBV10-3	TRBJ1-6	-	-	CAISEPPLQGSGPPLHF	TGTGCCATCAGTGAGCCACCTTTACAGGGAAGTGGGCCACCCCTCCACTTT
TRBV29-1	TRBJ2-7	few	-	CSVQEGRYEQYF	TGCAGCGTTCAAGAGGGGCGCTACGAGCAGTACTTC
TRBV27	TRBJ1-2	-	TRBD1	CASSSDRTYGYTF	TGTGCCAGCAGTTCGGACAGGACTTATGGCTACACCTTC
TRBV11-3	TRBJ2-3	-	-	CASSLDLVIDTQYF	TGTGCCAGCAGCTTAGATCTCGTAATAGATACGCAGTATTTT
TRBV6-6	TRBJ1-2	-	-	CASSRGGYTF	TGTGCCAGCAGTAGGGGGGGCTACACCTTC
TRBV18	TRBJ2-5	-	-	CASSPTGKETQYF	TGTGCCAGCTCACCAACAGGGAAAGAGACCCAGTACTTC
TRBV7-9	TRBJ2-1	-	TRBD1	CASSPGQGYEQFF	TGTGCCAGCAGCCCGGGACAGGGATATGAGCAGTTCTTC
TRBV4-1	TRBJ1-1	-	-	CASSQGVQDTEAFF	TGCGCCAGCAGCCAAGGGGTTCAGGACACTGAAGCTTTCTTT
TRBV28	TRBJ1-2	-	TRBD1	CASSLPGGTGSNYGYTF	TGTGCCAGCAGCCTGCCGGGCGGGACAGGTTCTAACTATGGCTACACCTTC
TRBV10-3	TRBJ1-4	-	TRBD1	CAISQGQQNEKLFF	TGTGCCATCAGTCAGGGACAGCAGAATGAAAAACTGTTTTTT
TRBV7-6	TRBJ2-7	-	-	CASSSSSYEQYF	TGTGCCAGCAGCTCGAGCTCCTACGAGCAGTACTTC
TRBV7-9	TRBJ2-7	-	-	CASSPGSDRGNPYEQYF	TGTGCCAGCAGCCCGGGATCGGACAGAGGAAATCCCTACGAGCAGTACTTC
TRBV10-3	TRBJ2-3	-	TRBD2	CAISDRAGADTQYF	TGTGCCATCAGTGACAGGGCGGGGGCAGATACGCAGTATTTT
TRBV11-3	TRBJ2-5	-	TRBD1	CASSAGTGGPETQYF	TGTGCCAGCAGCGCCGGGACAGGGGGCCCCGAGACCCAGTACTTC